The present entry profiles one T cell receptor beta chain with its context. With V trimmed by 6 bases and J by 5 bases, 5 bases remained unmatched. This CDR3 has 14 residues. Germline values: CDR1 LNHNV, CDR2 YYDKDF (reference sequence). Method: immunoSEQ multiplex PCR; TCRdb's copy keeps in-frame clones and lacks some. This sample has about 79,000 clones, with about 90% found just once. This specimen belongs to a study of OX40 agonist ivuxolimab in advanced cancers. Blood sampling was done at baseline, cycle 4 day 1, and cycle 7 day 1. The sequencing here drew on CD4+ or CD8+ T cells sorted from blood, taken in a trial of the OX40 agonist ivuxolimab. The genes are TRBV15 and TRBJ2-7, with 12 positions matching TRBD2. This TCR was sampled from an adult with an advanced solid tumor such as melanoma, head and neck, liver or kidney cancer. CDR3: CATRASGRVHEQYF. CDR3 DNA sequence: TGTGCCACCAGGGCTAGCGGGAGGGTCCACGAGCAGTACTTC.